Below, one T cell receptor beta chain is given with its context. The antigen is undetermined. This record belongs to a study of glioma-infiltrating T cells after dendritic cell vaccination. The PCR used 60 V beta and 13 J beta primers. TCRdb's table, derived via immunoSEQ multiplex PCR, lists solely in-frame clones and lacks some. Altogether 85,000 to 100,000 clones are present, 85% being singletons, with the ten largest covering 8.5%. V lost 7 bases to trimming and J lost 7 bases, with 16 bases between them. The germline CDR1 and CDR2 sequences are LNHDA and SQIVND (reference sequence). This CDR3 has 13 residues. Specified time point: after dendritic cell vaccination, including at tumor progression/relapse. Fresh-frozen tumor tissue and more than two years of survival data were available for all. General study findings and limits: Longer survival after dendritic cell vaccination followed higher pretreatment TIL content. Few patients contributed both blood and tumor specimens.

The TCR was taken from a human donor with glioblastoma. This chain uses TRBV19 with TRBJ1-2, with D hard to call. The sample consisted of blood, taken after dendritic cell vaccination. CDR3 nucleotides: TGTGCCAGTACCGGAGATCGATATGGTGGCTACACCTTC. Its translation: CASTGDRYGGYTF.